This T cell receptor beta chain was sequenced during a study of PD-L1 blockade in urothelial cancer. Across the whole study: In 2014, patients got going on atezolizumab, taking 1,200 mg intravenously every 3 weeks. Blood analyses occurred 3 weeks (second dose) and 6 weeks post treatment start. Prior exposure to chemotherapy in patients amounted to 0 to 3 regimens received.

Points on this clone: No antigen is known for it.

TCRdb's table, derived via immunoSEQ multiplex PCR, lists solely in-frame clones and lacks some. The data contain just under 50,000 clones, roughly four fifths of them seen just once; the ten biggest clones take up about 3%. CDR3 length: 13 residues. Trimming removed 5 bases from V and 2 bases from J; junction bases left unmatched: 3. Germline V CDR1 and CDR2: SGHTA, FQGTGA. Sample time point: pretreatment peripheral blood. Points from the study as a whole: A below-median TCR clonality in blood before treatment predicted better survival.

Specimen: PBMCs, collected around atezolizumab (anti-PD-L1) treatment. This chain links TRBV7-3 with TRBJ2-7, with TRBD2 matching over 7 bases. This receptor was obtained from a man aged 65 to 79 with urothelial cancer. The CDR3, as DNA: TGTGCCAGCAGCCCTGGGGGGGCCTACGAGCAGTACTTC. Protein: CASSPGGAYEQYF.